This is a list of T cell receptor beta chains from one sample in a study of cytomegalovirus exposure and HLA in healthy donors. Repertoires were generated with immunoSEQ multiplex PCR, while TCRdb's copy carries only in-frame clones and drops some. The sample lists 70,000 or so clones, 75% to 90% occurring once. The sequencing sample was made of PBMCs. These receptors were collected from a woman in her thirties in good health and CMV-seronegative. Each CDR3 is given with its conserved first and last residue. A D gene is named only where the DNA matches it firmly.

CDR3 protein	CDR3 DNA	J gene	D gene	V gene
CASSSGGQGTTNYGYTF	TGTGCCAGCAGCTCCGGGGGGCAGGGTACCACTAACTATGGCTACACCTTC	TRBJ1-2	NA	TRBV11-2
CASMMASSPGELFF	TGTGCCAGCATGATGGCCTCCTCCCCCGGGGAGCTGTTTTTT	TRBJ2-2	NA	TRBV2
CATAIEGYTF	TGTGCCACCGCAATTGAGGGCTACACCTTC	TRBJ1-2	NA	TRBV6-1
CASSWTGRDTEAFF	TGCGCCAGCAGTTGGACAGGGAGGGACACTGAAGCTTTCTTT	TRBJ1-1	TRBD1	TRBV5-1
CASRLGQATDTQYF	TGTGCCAGCAGACTGGGACAGGCGACAGATACGCAGTATTTT	TRBJ2-3	TRBD1	TRBV28
CASRTGGSYGYTF	TGTGCCAGCAGGACAGGGGGCTCCTATGGCTACACCTTC	TRBJ1-2	TRBD1	TRBV28
CASSLTSPDTQYF	TGCGCCAGCAGCTTGACTAGCCCAGATACGCAGTATTTT	TRBJ2-3	NA	TRBV5-1
CASSFKPLLGGTGELFF	TGTGCCAGCAGCTTTAAACCGTTACTAGGGGGCACCGGGGAGCTGTTTTTT	TRBJ2-2	NA	TRBV11-2
CASTLTGGHQETQYF	TGTGCCAGCACCCTGACAGGGGGCCACCAAGAGACCCAGTACTTC	TRBJ2-5	TRBD1	TRBV27
CASSRTSGRSYEQYF	TGTGCCAGCAGCCGGACTAGCGGGAGATCCTACGAGCAGTACTTC	TRBJ2-7	TRBD2	TRBV7-9
CASSLGGPYEQYF	TGTGCCAGCAGTTTGGGGGGGCCCTACGAGCAGTACTTC	TRBJ2-7	NA	TRBV27
CAERAGGPYEQYF	TGTGCCGAGAGGGCGGGAGGGCCCTACGAGCAGTACTTC	TRBJ2-7	TRBD2	TRBV30
CASSEGDYGYTF	TGCGCCAGCAGTGAAGGGGACTATGGCTACACCTTC	TRBJ1-2	NA	TRBV10-2
CASSWGGEGPLDGYTF	TGTGCCAGCAGCTGGGGGGGTGAGGGGCCCTTGGATGGCTACACCTTC	TRBJ1-2	NA	TRBV13